This T cell receptor (beta chain) derives from a study of cytotoxic CD8 clonotypes in ibrutinib-treated CLL. Overall study: Of the patients, 11 were relapsed/refractory, roughly 15 treatment-naive and around 17 IGHV unmutated. The response samples were taken once patients had been treated for a median of around eleven months, range 6 to 36.

Whole-study findings and limits: Public clonotypes were seen rarely and were contracted or stable on treatment. The clonality went up when patients responded to ibrutinib and dropped back toward baseline at progression.

Only in-frame clones appear in the TCRdb table, and some are missing; sequencing was by immunoSEQ multiplex PCR. The sample has roughly 150,000 clones; approximately 91% are singletons. Worth noting for this clone: The antigen is not known.

Germline CDR1 reads SGHTA; CDR2 reads FQGTGA. The CDR3 runs 15 residues. V shed 3 bases, J shed 8 bases, and the junction held 7 bases outside the gene matches. This specimen consisted of PBMCs, obtained at disease progression, from a patient treated with ibrutinib. This receptor was taken from a human donor with chronic lymphocytic leukemia. J is TRBJ2-1 and V is TRBV7-3, with 10 positions matching TRBD1. The CDR3 loop reads CASSFDRGPIDEQFF. CDR3 in DNA: TGTGCCAGCAGCTTCGACAGGGGGCCGATCGATGAGCAGTTCTTC.